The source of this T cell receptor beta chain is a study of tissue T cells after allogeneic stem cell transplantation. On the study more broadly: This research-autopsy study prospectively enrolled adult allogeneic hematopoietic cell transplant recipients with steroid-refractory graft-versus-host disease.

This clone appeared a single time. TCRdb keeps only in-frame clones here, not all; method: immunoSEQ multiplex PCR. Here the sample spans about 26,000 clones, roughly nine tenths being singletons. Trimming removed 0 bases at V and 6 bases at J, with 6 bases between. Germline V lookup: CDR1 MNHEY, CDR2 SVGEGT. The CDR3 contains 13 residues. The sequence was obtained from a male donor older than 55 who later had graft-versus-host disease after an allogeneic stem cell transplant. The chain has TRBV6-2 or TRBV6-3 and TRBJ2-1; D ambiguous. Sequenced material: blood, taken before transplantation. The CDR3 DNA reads TGTGCCAGCAGTTACTCGCGTCTCAATGAGCAGTTCTTC. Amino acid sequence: CASSYSRLNEQFF.